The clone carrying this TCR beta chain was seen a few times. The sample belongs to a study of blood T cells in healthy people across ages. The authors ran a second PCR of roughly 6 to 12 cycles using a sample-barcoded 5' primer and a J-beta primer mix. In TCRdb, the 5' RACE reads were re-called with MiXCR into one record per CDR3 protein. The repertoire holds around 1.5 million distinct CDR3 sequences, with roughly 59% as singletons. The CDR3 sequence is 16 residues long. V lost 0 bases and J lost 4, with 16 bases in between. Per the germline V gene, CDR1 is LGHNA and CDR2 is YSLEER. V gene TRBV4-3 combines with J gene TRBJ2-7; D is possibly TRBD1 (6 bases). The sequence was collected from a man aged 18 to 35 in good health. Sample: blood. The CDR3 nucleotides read TGCGCCAGCAGCCAAGATGTGGGGGCCGCAGGATACGAGCAGTACTTC. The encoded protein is CASSQDVGAAGYEQYF.